Below are 27 T cell receptor beta chains sequenced from a single sample in a study of blood T cell repertoires in COVID-19. The data were produced by immunoSEQ multiplex PCR, yet TCRdb's version contains in-frame clones alone and is incomplete. The data show roughly 290,000 clones, with 87% seen just once and roughly 8% held by the top ten. What was sequenced was peripheral blood. The receptors originated from a woman in her forties or fifties who had recovered from COVID-19.

The chain recombines TRBV6-5 with TRBJ2-7, with D perhaps matching TRBD1 (6 bases). Germline lookup yields CDR1 MNHEY and CDR2 SVGAGI. This CDR3 region has 14 residues. Trimming pared 7 bases from V and 0 bases from J, leaving 13 bases between. CDR3 DNA sequence: TGTGCCAGCACCAAAGGACAGAACTCCTACGAGCAGTACTTC. Its translation is CASTKGQNSYEQYF.

In its sample, this clone was seen once. The chain combines TRBV30 with TRBJ1-3, with D possibly matching TRBD1 (6 bases). This CDR3 comprises 13 residues. Trimming removed 2 bases from V and 2 bases from J, with 7 bases in between. The germline gives CDR1 GTSNPN, CDR2 SVGIG (reference sequence). The DNA for the CDR3 is TGTGCCTGGAGTACAGGGCCTGGAAACACCATATATTTT. This translates into CAWSTGPGNTIYF.

The gene calls are TRBV7-9 and TRBJ1-2; D gene uncertain. The CDR3 extends over 14 amino acids. Trimming shortened V by 0 bases and J by 5 bases, and 10 bases separated the two germline ends. The V gene's germline CDR1 is SEHNR and CDR2 FQNEAQ (reference sequence). The CDR3 reads CASSLAGGDYGYTF. The CDR3 nucleotides read TGTGCCAGCAGCTTAGCCGGAGGAGATTATGGCTACACCTTC. The complete variable domain, with remaining parts taken from reference TRBV7-9 and TRBJ1-2, reads DTGVSQNPRHKITKRGQNVTFRCDPISEHNRLYWYRQTLGQGPEFLTYFQNEAQLEKSRLLSDRFSAERPKGSFSTLEIQRTEQGDSAMYLCASSLAGGDYGYTFGSGTRLTVV.

This chain uses TRBV24-1 with TRBJ2-1, with a tentative D call TRBD1 (5 bases). CDR1 is KGHDR and CDR2 is SFDVKD in the germline V gene. The CDR3 contains 16 residues. The ends were cut back, 0 bases at V and 0 bases at J, with 8 bases in the middle. The DNA for the CDR3 is TGTGCCACCAGTGATTTGGGGGCGAGCTCCTACAATGAGCAGTTCTTC. This encodes CATSDLGASSYNEQFF.

J is TRBJ2-7 and V is TRBV30, with 12 bases lining up with TRBD2. CDR1 and CDR2 (germline): GTSNPN, SVGIG (reference sequence). The CDR3 contains 14 residues. Unmatched junction bases numbered 0, after V lost 0 bases and J lost 3 bases. The CDR3 loop is CAWSVTSGGYEQYF. The DNA of the CDR3 is TGTGCCTGGAGTGTGACTAGCGGGGGCTACGAGCAGTACTTC.

This clone was counted a few times. This rearrangement joins TRBV28 to TRBJ1-1; 9 bases match TRBD1. Trimming at V came to 7 bases and at J to 11 bases, leaving 8 bases not matched to a gene. This CDR3 has 12 residues. Germline V lookup: CDR1 MDHEN, CDR2 SYDVKM. CDR3 residues: CASKTGTGKAFF. As DNA, the CDR3 is TGTGCCAGCAAAACCGGGACAGGGAAGGCTTTCTTT.

This rearrangement joins TRBV27 to TRBJ1-3, with 9 bases that match TRBD1. This CDR3 comprises 17 residues. Germline CDR1 is MNHEY and CDR2 is SMNVEV (reference sequence). Unmatched junction bases numbered 8, after V lost 5 bases and J lost 0 bases. DNA of the CDR3: TGTGCCAGCAGTATAAGAACACAGGGGGCCTCTGGAAACACCATATATTTT. This sequence encodes CASSIRTQGASGNTIYF.

The chain carries TRBV5-1 and TRBJ1-2; D might be TRBD1 (6 bases). Germline V gives CDR1 SGHRS, CDR2 YFSETQ. The CDR3 spans 15 residues. Trimming left V 4 bases short and J 3 bases short, with 16 bases between. In DNA form, the CDR3 reads TGCGCCAGCAGCCTTTACCCGACAGGAGACTATGGCTACACCTTC. Its translation is CASSLYPTGDYGYTF.

This sequence joins TRBV30 and TRBJ1-6; no clear D gene. In germline, CDR1 is GTSNPN, CDR2 SVGIG (reference sequence). CDR3 length: 14 residues. V was cut by 3 bases and J by 10 bases, with 16 bases left in between. CDR3 in amino acids: CAWRPLLMESPLHF. In nucleotides, the CDR3 is TGTGCCTGGAGGCCTCTACTAATGGAGTCACCCCTCCACTTT.

The V call is TRBV28, the J call TRBJ2-7; TRBD2 matches at 7 bases. V lost 8 bases and J lost 7; bases outside the gene matches: 11. The CDR3 extends over 13 amino acids. The V gene's germline CDR1 is MDHEN and CDR2 SYDVKM. CDR3 region: CASVGRTYGEQYF. DNA for the CDR3: TGTGCCAGCGTCGGGAGGACCTATGGGGAGCAGTACTTC.

As to this clone: An end of the junction does not agree with germline; a read error may underlie this. This CDR3 is CASTEGHYGYTF. CDR3 nucleotides: TGTGCCAGCACCGAGGGACACTACGGCTACACCTTC. The chain employs TRBV11-3 and TRBJ1-2, with a weak D call TRBD1 (6 bases). CDR3 length: 12 amino acids. Germline V gives CDR1 SGHNT, CDR2 YENEEA.

The gene calls are TRBV6-5 and TRBJ1-5, with 10 bases identical to TRBD1. The CDR3 is 13 residues long. Germline CDR1 is MNHEY and CDR2 is SVGAGI. The V and J ends lost 7 bases and 5 bases, in that order; junction bases with no gene match: 2. For the CDR3, the DNA is TGTGCCAGCACCGGACAGGGGGATCAGCCCCAGCATTTT. It translates to CASTGQGDQPQHF.

V gene TRBV19 combines with J gene TRBJ1-1, with TRBD1 matching 7 bases. This CDR3 is built from 15 residues. J lost 3 bases, V lost 4 bases, and 8 bases had no gene match. Germline CDR1 is LNHDA and CDR2 is SQIVND (reference sequence). As DNA, the CDR3 is TGTGCCAGTAGTAGGGGGAAAACAGGGGACACTGAAGCTTTCTTT. Residues: CASSRGKTGDTEAFF.

A few counts support this clone. The chain uses TRBV6-5 and TRBJ2-7; TRBD1 might be the D (5 bases). CDR1 and CDR2 from the germline V gene are MNHEY and SVGAGI. Trimming pared 2 bases from V and 2 bases from J, leaving 16 bases between. CDR3 size: 16 residues. The CDR3 bases are TGTGCCAGCAGTTACGACAGCACAAGTCCTACCTACGAGCAGTACTTC. This codes for CASSYDSTSPTYEQYF.

The chain is built from TRBV3-1 (or the pseudogene TRBV3-2) and TRBJ1-1, with 7 nucleotides matching TRBD1. CDR1 and CDR2 from the germline V gene are LGHDT and YNNKEL (reference sequence). V shed 4 bases and J 7 bases; nucleotides not matched to a gene: 9. The CDR3 has 14 residues. The CDR3 reads CASSRVRGVGEAFF. The CDR3 nucleotides are TGTGCCAGCAGCCGAGTCAGGGGGGTTGGTGAAGCTTTCTTT.

The gene calls are TRBV5-1 and TRBJ2-7; D perhaps matches TRBD1 (5 bases). V was shortened by 0 bases and J by 6 bases, with 16 bases between the two germline ends. The CDR3 runs to 15 residues. From germline, CDR1 is SGHRS and CDR2 YFSETQ. CDR3 DNA sequence: TGCGCCAGCAGCTTGGATGGGCAGGGCTATCGCGAGCAGTACTTC. Its translation: CASSLDGQGYREQYF.

Ten or more counts support this clone. V is TRBV9 and J is TRBJ2-3; 8 nucleotides agree with TRBD1. The trim removed 2 bases at V and 0 bases at J, leaving 8 bases unmatched. Germline CDR1 and CDR2: SGDLS and YYNGEE. The CDR3 length is 17 residues. The CDR3 sequence: CASSVVDRGLSTDTQYF. Written as DNA, the CDR3 is TGTGCCAGCAGCGTGGTCGACAGGGGCTTAAGCACAGATACGCAGTATTTT.

V gene TRBV10-2 combines with J gene TRBJ1-2; no reliable D call. CDR1 and CDR2 from the germline V gene are WSHSY and SAAADI. V dropped 2 bases and J dropped 6 bases, with 10 bases sitting between them. The CDR3 consists of 13 residues. CDR3 bases: TGCGCCAGCAGTGAGAAGCCTTCACATGGCTACACCTTC. Protein sequence: CASSEKPSHGYTF.

The chain is built from TRBV6-5 and TRBJ2-7, with TRBD2 matching 7 bases. The V and J ends lost 6 bases and 1 base, in that order; junction bases with no gene match: 9. CDR1 is MNHEY and CDR2 is SVGAGI in the germline V gene. This CDR3 contains 15 residues. The CDR3 here is CASRPQSGKSYEQYF. CDR3 DNA sequence: TGTGCCAGCAGACCACAAAGCGGGAAGTCCTACGAGCAGTACTTC.

The rearrangement links TRBV7-2 to TRBJ2-5, with a weak D call TRBD2 (6 bases). This CDR3 contains 13 residues. V shed 3 bases and J shed 5 bases, with 10 bases lying between them. From germline, CDR1 is SGHTA and CDR2 FQGNSA. The CDR3 reads CASSFRGSETQYF. The CDR3 DNA reads TGTGCCAGCAGCTTTCGGGGGTCCGAGACCCAGTACTTC.

This sequence joins TRBV4-1 and TRBJ2-7; TRBD2 matches at 12 bases. Germline V gives CDR1 MGHRA, CDR2 YSYEKL. The ends lost 0 bases at V and 6 bases at J; junction bases unmatched: 6. The CDR3 spans 16 residues. The CDR3 sequence is CASSQETSGRIFEQYF. The CDR3 nucleotides read TGCGCCAGCAGCCAAGAGACTAGCGGGAGAATCTTCGAGCAGTACTTC.

This clone was found once. This chain uses TRBV16 with TRBJ2-5, with 9 nucleotides matching TRBD1. The CDR3 totals 15 residues. V shed 2 bases, J shed 5 bases, and the junction held 6 bases outside the gene matches. CDR1 and CDR2 from the germline V gene are KGHSY and FQNENV. CDR3 DNA sequence: TGTGCCAGCAGCCAAACAGGGGGCGCCGGGGAGACCCAGTACTTC. Translating it yields CASSQTGGAGETQYF.

The V call is TRBV30, the J call TRBJ1-6, with 7 bases lining up with TRBD1. The length of the CDR3 is 15 residues. The germline V gene encodes CDR1 GTSNPN and CDR2 SVGIG (reference sequence). The J segment lost 7 bases and the V segment lost 5 bases, leaving 11 bases of the junction unmatched. CDR3 bases: TGTGCCTGGGGGGAAAATACAGGGGTAAATTCACCCCTCCACTTT. It encodes CAWGENTGVNSPLHF.

V gene TRBV7-2 combines with J gene TRBJ1-1, with D uncertain. The CDR3 runs 13 residues. V lost 1 base, J lost 11 bases, and 14 bases lay in between. The germline CDR1 and CDR2 sequences are SGHTA and FQGNSA. The CDR3 sequence: CASSLGRPIEAFF. CDR3 nucleotide sequence: TGTGCCAGCAGCTTAGGCCGTCCGATTGAGGCTTTCTTT. Complete variable domain (other parts from reference TRBV7-2 and TRBJ1-1): GAGVSQSPSNKVTEKGKDVELRCDPISGHTALYWYRQSLGQGLEFLIYFQGNSAPDKSGLPSDRFSAERTGGSVSTLTIQRTQQEDSAVYLCASSLGRPIEAFFGQGTRLTVV.

The chain joins TRBV18 to TRBJ1-2; possibly TRBD1 for D (5 bases). Germline V CDR1 and CDR2: KGHSH, LQKENI. CDR3 length: 13 amino acids. The V end lost 0 bases, the J end lost 7 bases, and 9 bases lay between the germline ends. The chain's CDR3 is CASSPPGAVGYTF. The CDR3 DNA reads as TGTGCCAGCTCACCACCTGGGGCGGTTGGCTACACCTTC.

In its sample, this clone was seen a few times. CDR3 nucleotide sequence: TGTGCCTGGAGTACGCAGGGCGGCAATCAGCCCCAGCATTTT. Protein: CAWSTQGGNQPQHF. The J gene is TRBJ1-5, the V gene TRBV30; D may be TRBD1 (5 bases). This CDR3 contains 14 residues. CDR1 GTSNPN and CDR2 SVGIG come from the germline V gene (reference sequence). V gave up 2 bases and J gave up 2 bases, with 10 bases separating them.

The CDR3 spells CASSGPGQGTYEQYF. CDR3 DNA: TGTGCCAGCAGTGGCCCAGGACAGGGGACCTACGAGCAGTACTTC. The chain joins TRBV28 to TRBJ2-7; 9 nucleotides agree with TRBD1. CDR3 length equals 15 residues. CDR1 is MDHEN, CDR2 SYDVKM, per germline. Unmatched junction bases numbered 7, after V lost 5 bases and J lost 2 bases.